Listed here are 9 T cell receptor beta chains from one sample, sequenced in a study of shared clonotypes between healthy human individuals. Sequencing used immunoSEQ multiplex PCR; TCRdb keeps in-frame clones, though not all of them. Among some 2.1 million clones listed, roughly 94% were seen once. Only CD45RO-negative cells positively selected for CCR7 counted as naive CD8 cells, so terminally differentiated effector memory CD45RA+ cells were excluded. What was sequenced was naive CD8+ T cells sorted from blood. The receptors come from a man between 18 and 35 years old in good health.

The chain has TRBV30 and TRBJ1-2, with D uncertain. Germline CDR1 is GTSNPN and CDR2 is SVGIG (reference sequence). The CDR3 contains 13 residues. V was pared by 7 bases and J by 8 bases, with 20 bases between. CDR3 loop: CAFFPEGGQGYTF. In DNA, the CDR3 is TGTGCCTTCTTCCCGGAGGGAGGGCAAGGCTACACCTTC.

The chain recombines TRBV27 with TRBJ1-6, with D hard to call. Germline V gives CDR1 MNHEY, CDR2 SMNVEV (reference sequence). Trimming left V 5 bases short and J 5 bases short, with 10 bases between. The CDR3 totals 14 residues. CDR3 loop: CASSVTINNSPLHF. The CDR3, as DNA: TGTGCCAGCAGTGTGACCATTAATAATTCACCCCTCCACTTT.

V gene TRBV9 combines with J gene TRBJ2-1; 13 nucleotides align to TRBD2. The germline CDR1 and CDR2 sequences are SGDLS and YYNGEE. With V trimmed by 3 bases and J by 7 bases, 7 bases remained unmatched. This CDR3 contains 16 residues. The chain's CDR3 is CASSAWTSGGQNEQFF. The CDR3 nucleotides read TGTGCCAGCAGCGCCTGGACTAGCGGGGGTCAAAATGAGCAGTTCTTC.

This chain joins TRBV6-1 and TRBJ2-6; D may match TRBD1 or TRBD2 (5 bases each). Looked up from germline, CDR1 is MNHNS and CDR2 is SASEGT. V lost 3 bases, J lost 3 bases, and 9 bases lay in between. The length of the CDR3 is 15 residues. The CDR3 DNA reads as TGTGCCAGCAGTGATTTGGGGGATGGGGCCAACGTCCTGACTTTC. Protein sequence: CASSDLGDGANVLTF.

The chain joins TRBV9 to TRBJ2-7; 7 positions agree with TRBD1. V shed 0 bases, J shed 0 bases, and the junction held 6 bases outside the gene matches. Germline-derived CDR1 and CDR2 are SGDLS and YYNGEE. The CDR3 consists of 16 residues. The CDR3 DNA follows: TGTGCCAGCAGCGTAGGAAGGGGGCACGGCTCCTACGAGCAGTACTTC. Encoded protein: CASSVGRGHGSYEQYF.

V gene TRBV21-1 combines with J gene TRBJ2-2; TRBD1 was called by the table and not checked on the DNA. TRBV21-1 is annotated as a pseudogene. The CDR3 runs 16 residues. The CDR3 spells CASSKAPGAGTGELFF. DNA for the CDR3: TGTGCCAGCAGCAAAGCTCCAGGGGCAGGCACCGGGGAGCTGTTTTTT.

A note on this clone: Other DNA sequences in the same sample also yield this CDR3. The chain combines TRBV4-2 with TRBJ1-1, with TRBD1 identical over 9 bases. Trimming removed 4 bases from V and 1 base from J; junction bases left unmatched: 4. CDR1 is LGHNA, CDR2 YNFKEQ, per germline. CDR3 length: 15 amino acids. CDR3 DNA: TGTGCCAGCAGCCCCCGGACAGGGGCGAACACTGAAGCTTTCTTT. Translating gives CASSPRTGANTEAFF.

The chain combines TRBV15 with TRBJ1-2; D not certain. The CDR3 totals 16 residues. The V gene's germline CDR1 is LNHNV and CDR2 YYDKDF (reference sequence). V lost 0 bases and J lost 4, with 15 bases in between. CDR3 bases: TGTGCCACCAGCAGAGATGGGCCAGCCGGCGGCTATGGCTACACCTTC. Protein product: CATSRDGPAGGYGYTF. Together with reference TRBV15 and TRBJ1-2, the CDR3 gives the full variable domain: DAMVIQNPRYQVTQFGKPVTLSCSQTLNHNVMYWYQQKSSQAPKLLFHYYDKDFNNEADTPDNFQSRRPNTSFCFLDIRSPGLGDTAMYLCATSRDGPAGGYGYTFGSGTRLTVV.

This clone was detected only once. V and J are TRBV5-6 and TRBJ1-1; D is unresolved. Trimming removed 1 base from V and 6 bases from J, with 4 bases in between. Germline CDR1 and CDR2: SGHDT and YYEEEE. This CDR3 region has 11 residues. CDR3 residues: CASSLFAEAFF. As DNA, the CDR3 is TGTGCCAGCAGCTTGTTCGCTGAAGCTTTCTTT.